The clone carrying this T cell receptor (beta chain) was seen a single time. This CDR3 region has 16 residues. CDR1 MGHRA and CDR2 YSYEKL come from the germline V gene. J gave up 4 bases and V 0 bases, and 7 bases lay outside the gene matches. These data originate in a study of blood T cell repertoires in COVID-19. Study at large: Donors in the United States, Italy and Spain gave samples during acute or convalescent COVID-19. The cDNA or gDNA used as material had been derived from T cells, B-cell-depleted T cells, or PBMCs.

Original methodology: Scientists estimated how many nucleated cells there were by amplifying reference gene primers. The data were produced by immunoSEQ multiplex PCR, yet TCRdb's version contains in-frame clones alone and is incomplete. That table supplies the V and J calls and clone size; D and trimming were determined from the DNA. The sample lists about 74,000 clones; less than 85% were seen once. The chain is built from TRBV4-1 and TRBJ2-5; 8 bases fit TRBD1. The material sequenced was peripheral blood. This TCR derives from a human donor in a cohort sampled during active COVID-19. CDR3 loop: CASSQDGQGAGETQYF. The CDR3 DNA is TGCGCCAGCAGCCAAGATGGGCAGGGGGCAGGAGAGACCCAGTACTTC.